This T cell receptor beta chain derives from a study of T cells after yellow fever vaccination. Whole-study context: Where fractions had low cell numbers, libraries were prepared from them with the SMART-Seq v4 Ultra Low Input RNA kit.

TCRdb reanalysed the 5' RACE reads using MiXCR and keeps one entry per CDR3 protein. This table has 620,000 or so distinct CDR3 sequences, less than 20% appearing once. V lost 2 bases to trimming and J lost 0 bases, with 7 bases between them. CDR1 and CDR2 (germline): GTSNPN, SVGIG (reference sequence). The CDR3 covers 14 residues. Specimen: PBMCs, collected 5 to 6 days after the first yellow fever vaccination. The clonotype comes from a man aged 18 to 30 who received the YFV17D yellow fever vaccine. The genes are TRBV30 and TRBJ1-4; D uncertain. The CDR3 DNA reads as TGTGCCTGGAGTCTAATGACAACTAATGAAAAACTGTTTTTT. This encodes CAWSLMTTNEKLFF.